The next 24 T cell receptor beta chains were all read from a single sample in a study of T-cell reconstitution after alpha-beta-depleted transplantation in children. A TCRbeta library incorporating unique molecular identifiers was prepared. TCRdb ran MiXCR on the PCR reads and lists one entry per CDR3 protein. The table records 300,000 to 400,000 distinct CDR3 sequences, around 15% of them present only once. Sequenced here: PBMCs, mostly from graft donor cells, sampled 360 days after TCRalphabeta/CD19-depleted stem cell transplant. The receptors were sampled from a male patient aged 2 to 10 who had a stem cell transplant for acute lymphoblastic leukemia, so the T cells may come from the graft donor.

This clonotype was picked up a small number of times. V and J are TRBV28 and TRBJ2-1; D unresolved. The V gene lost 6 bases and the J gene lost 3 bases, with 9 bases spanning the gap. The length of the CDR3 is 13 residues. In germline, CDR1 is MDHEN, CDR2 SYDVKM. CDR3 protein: CASSPQVYNEQFF. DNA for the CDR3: TGTGCCAGCAGCCCACAAGTCTACAATGAGCAGTTCTTC.

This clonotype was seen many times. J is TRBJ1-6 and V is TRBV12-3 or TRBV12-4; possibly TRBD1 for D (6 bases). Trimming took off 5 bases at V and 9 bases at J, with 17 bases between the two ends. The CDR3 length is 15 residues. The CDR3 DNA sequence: TGTGCCAGCAGTCCAGTAGGGGGGCGTGGTTCACCCCTCCACTTT. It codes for CASSPVGGRGSPLHF.

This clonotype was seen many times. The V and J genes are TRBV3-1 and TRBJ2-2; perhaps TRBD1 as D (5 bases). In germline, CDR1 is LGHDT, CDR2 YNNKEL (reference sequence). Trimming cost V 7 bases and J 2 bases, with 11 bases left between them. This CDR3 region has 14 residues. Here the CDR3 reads CASIPDSNTGELFF. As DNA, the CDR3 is TGTGCCAGCATCCCCGACAGTAACACCGGGGAGCTGTTTTTT. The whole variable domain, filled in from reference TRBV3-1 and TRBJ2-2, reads DTAVSQTPKYLVTQMGNDKSIKCEQNLGHDTMYWYKQDSKKFLKIMFSYNNKELIINETVPNRFSPKSPDKAHLNLHINSLELGDSAVYFCASIPDSNTGELFFGEGSRLTVL.

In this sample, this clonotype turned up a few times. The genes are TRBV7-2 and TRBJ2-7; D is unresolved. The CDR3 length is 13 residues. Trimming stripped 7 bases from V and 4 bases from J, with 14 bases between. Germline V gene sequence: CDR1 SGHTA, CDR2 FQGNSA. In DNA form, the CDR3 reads TGTGCCAGCAAACCCCCGAATGAATACGAGCAGTACTTC. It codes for CASKPPNEYEQYF.

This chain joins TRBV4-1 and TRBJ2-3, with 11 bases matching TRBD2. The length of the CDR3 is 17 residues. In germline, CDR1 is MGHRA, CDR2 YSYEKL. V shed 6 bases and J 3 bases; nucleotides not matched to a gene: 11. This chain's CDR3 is CASRRESRTSGTDTQYF. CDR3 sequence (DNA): TGCGCCAGCAGGAGGGAGTCGAGGACTAGCGGGACAGATACGCAGTATTTT.

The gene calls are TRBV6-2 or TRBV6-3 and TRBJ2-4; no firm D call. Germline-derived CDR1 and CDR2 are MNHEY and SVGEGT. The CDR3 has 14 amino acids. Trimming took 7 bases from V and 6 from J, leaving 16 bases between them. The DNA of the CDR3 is TGTGCCAGCATGTTGGACGTAGCCGTAAACATTCAGTACTTC. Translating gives CASMLDVAVNIQYF.

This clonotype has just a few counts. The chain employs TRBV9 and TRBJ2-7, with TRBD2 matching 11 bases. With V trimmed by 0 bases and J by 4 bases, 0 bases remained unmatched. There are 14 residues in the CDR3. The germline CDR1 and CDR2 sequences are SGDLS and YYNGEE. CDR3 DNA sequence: TGTGCCAGCAGCGTAGGGACTAGCGGGTACGAGCAGTACTTC. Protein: CASSVGTSGYEQYF.

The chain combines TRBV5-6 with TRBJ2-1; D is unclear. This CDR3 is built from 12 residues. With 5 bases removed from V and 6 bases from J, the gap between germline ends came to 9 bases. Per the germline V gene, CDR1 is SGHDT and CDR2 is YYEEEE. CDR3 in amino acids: CASSYRPNEQFF. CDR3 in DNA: TGTGCCAGCAGTTATCGACCCAATGAGCAGTTCTTC.

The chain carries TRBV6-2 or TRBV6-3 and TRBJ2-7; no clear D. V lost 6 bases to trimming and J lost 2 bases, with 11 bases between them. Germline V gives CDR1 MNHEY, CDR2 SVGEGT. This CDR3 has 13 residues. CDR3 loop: CASSRDFAYEQYF. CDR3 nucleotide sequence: TGTGCCAGCAGCAGAGATTTCGCCTACGAGCAGTACTTC.

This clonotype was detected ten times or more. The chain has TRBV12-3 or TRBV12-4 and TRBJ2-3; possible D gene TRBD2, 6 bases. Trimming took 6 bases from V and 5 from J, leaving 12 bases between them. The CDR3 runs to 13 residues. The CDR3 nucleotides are TGTGCCAGCAGCCTTGACGGGAGAGATACGCAGTATTTT. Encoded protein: CASSLDGRDTQYF.

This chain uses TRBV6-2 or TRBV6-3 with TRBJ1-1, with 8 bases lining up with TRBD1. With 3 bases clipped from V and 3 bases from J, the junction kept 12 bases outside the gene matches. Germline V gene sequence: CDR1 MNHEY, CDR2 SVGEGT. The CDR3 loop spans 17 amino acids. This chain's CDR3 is CASSYTRSRGRDTEAFF. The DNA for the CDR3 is TGTGCCAGCAGTTATACGCGTTCCAGGGGGCGAGACACTGAAGCTTTCTTT.

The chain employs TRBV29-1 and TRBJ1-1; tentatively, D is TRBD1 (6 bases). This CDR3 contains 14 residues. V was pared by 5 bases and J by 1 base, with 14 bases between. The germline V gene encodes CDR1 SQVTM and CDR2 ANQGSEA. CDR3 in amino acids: CSVTVPGQNTEAFF. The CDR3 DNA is TGCAGCGTTACGGTCCCGGGACAGAACACTGAAGCTTTCTTT.

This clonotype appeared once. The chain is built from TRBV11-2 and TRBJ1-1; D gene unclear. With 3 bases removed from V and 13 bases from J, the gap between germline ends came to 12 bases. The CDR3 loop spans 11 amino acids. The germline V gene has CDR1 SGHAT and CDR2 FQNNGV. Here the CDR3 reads CASSLGSLVFF. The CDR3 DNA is TGTGCCAGCAGCTTGGGGTCTCTGGTTTTCTTT.

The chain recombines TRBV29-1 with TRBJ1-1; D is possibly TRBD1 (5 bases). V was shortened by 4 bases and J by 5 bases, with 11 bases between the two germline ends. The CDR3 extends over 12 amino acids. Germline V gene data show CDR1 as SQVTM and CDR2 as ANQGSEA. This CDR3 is CSVGGWGTEAFF. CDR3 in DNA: TGCAGCGTTGGGGGATGGGGGACTGAAGCTTTCTTT.

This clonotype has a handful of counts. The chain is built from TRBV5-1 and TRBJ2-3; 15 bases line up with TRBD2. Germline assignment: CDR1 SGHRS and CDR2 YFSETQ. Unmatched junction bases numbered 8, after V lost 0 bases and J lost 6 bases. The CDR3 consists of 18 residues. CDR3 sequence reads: CASSLAGTSGRPADTQYF. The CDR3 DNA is TGCGCCAGCAGCTTGGCCGGGACTAGCGGGAGGCCGGCGGATACGCAGTATTTT. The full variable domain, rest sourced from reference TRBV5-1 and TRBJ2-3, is KAGVTQTPRYLIKTRGQQVTLSCSPISGHRSVSWYQQTPGQGLQFLFEYFSETQRNKGNFPGRFSGRQFSNSRSEMNVSTLELGDSALYLCASSLAGTSGRPADTQYFGPGTRLTVL.

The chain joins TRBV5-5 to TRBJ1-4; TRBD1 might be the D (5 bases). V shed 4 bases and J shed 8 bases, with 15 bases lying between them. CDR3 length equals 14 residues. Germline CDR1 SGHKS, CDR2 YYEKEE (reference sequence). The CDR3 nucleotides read TGTGCCAGCAGCCACTGGGGGTTTGAAGAAAAACTGTTTTTT. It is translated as CASSHWGFEEKLFF. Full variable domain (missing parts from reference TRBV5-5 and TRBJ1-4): DAGVTQSPTHLIKTRGQQVTLRCSPISGHKSVSWYQQVLGQGPQFIFQYYEKEERGRGNFPDRFSARQFPNYSSELNVNALLLGDSALYLCASSHWGFEEKLFFGSGTQLSVL.

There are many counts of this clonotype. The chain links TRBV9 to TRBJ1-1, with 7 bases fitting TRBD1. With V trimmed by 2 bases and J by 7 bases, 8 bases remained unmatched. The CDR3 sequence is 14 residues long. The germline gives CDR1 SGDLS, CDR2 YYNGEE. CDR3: CASSVSDRTNEAFF. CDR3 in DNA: TGTGCCAGCAGCGTTTCGGACAGGACCAATGAAGCTTTCTTT. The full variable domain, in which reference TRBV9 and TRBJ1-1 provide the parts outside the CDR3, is DSGVTQTPKHLITATGQRVTLRCSPRSGDLSVYWYQQSLDQGLQFLIQYYNGEERAKGNILERFSAQQFPDLHSELNLSSLELGDSALYFCASSVSDRTNEAFFGQGTRLTVV.

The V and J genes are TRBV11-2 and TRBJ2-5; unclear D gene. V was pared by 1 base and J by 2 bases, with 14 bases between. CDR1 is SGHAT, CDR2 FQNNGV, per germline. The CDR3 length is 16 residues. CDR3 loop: CASSLVGQTNQETQYF. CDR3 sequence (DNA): TGTGCCAGCAGCTTAGTAGGCCAGACAAATCAAGAGACCCAGTACTTC. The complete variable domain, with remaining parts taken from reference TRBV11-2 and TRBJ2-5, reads EAGVAQSPRYKIIEKRQSVAFWCNPISGHATLYWYQQILGQGPKLLIQFQNNGVVDDSQLPKDRFSAERLKGVDSTLKIQPAKLEDSAVYLCASSLVGQTNQETQYFGPGTRLLVL.

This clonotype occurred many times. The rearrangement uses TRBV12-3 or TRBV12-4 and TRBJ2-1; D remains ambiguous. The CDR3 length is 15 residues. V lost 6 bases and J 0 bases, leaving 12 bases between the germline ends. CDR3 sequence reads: CASSRRLSSYNEQFF. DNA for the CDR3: TGTGCCAGCAGCCGGAGACTCAGCTCCTACAATGAGCAGTTCTTC.

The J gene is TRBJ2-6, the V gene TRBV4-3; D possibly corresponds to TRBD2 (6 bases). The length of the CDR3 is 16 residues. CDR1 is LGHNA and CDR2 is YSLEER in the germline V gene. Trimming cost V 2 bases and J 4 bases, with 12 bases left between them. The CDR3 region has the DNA TGCGCCAGCAGCCAATCCGGGGGTGTGGGGGCCAACGTCCTGACTTTC. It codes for CASSQSGGVGANVLTF.

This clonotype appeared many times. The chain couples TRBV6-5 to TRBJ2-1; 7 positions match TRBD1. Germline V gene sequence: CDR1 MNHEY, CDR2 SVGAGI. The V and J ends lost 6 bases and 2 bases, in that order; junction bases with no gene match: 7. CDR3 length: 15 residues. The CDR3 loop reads CASSPGQRPYNEQFF. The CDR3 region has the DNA TGTGCCAGCAGCCCGGGACAGCGTCCCTACAATGAGCAGTTCTTC.

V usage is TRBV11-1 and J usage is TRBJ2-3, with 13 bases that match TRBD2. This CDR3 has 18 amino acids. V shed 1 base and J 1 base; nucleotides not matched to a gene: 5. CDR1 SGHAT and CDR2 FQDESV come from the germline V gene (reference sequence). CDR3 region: CASSLGSGLAGGTDTQYF. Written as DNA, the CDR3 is TGTGCCAGCAGCTTAGGATCTGGACTAGCGGGGGGCACAGATACGCAGTATTTT. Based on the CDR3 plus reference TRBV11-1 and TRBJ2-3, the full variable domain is EAEVAQSPRYKITEKSQAVAFWCDPISGHATLYWYRQILGQGPELLVQFQDESVVDDSQLPKDRFSAERLKGVDSTLKIQPAELGDSAMYLCASSLGSGLAGGTDTQYFGPGTRLTVL.

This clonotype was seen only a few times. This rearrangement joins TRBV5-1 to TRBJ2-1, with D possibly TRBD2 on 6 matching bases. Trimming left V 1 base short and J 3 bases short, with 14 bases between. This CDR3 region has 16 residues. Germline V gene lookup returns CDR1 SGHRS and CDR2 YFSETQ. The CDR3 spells CASSLSRSGDYNEQFF. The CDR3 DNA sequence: TGCGCCAGCAGCTTGTCTCGATCGGGAGACTACAATGAGCAGTTCTTC.

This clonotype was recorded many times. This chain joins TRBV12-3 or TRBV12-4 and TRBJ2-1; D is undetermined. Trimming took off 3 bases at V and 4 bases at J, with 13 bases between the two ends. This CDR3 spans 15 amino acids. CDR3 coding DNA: TGTGCCAGCAGTTTTGCTAGGCCTGCTTACAATGAGCAGTTCTTC. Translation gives CASSFARPAYNEQFF.